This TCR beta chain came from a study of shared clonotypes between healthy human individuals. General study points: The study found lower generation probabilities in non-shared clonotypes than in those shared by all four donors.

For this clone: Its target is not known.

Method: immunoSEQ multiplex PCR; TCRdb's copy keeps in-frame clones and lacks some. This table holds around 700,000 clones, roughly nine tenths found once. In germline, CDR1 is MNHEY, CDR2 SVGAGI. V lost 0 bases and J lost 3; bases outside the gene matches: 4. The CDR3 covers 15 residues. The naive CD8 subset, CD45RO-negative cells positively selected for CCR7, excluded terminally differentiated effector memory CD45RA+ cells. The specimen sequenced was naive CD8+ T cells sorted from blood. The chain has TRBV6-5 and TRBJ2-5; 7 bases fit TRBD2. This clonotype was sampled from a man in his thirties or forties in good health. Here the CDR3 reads CASSYSGTKEETQYF. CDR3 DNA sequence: TGTGCCAGCAGTTACTCCGGGACTAAAGAAGAGACCCAGTACTTC.